This TCR beta chain was identified during a study of T cells after yellow fever vaccination. Study-level results: The secondary response showed a weaker magnitude and a faster peak, day 5 versus 15.

Many counts were recorded for this clonotype. Its antigen remains unidentified. This CDR3 region has 18 residues. The germline V gene has CDR1 SGDLS and CDR2 YYNGEE. The junction had 9 bases not matched to a gene; V was cut back by 3 bases and J by 0 bases. UMIs were added to TCR cDNA along with a universal primer site when it was made by 5'RACE template switching. From the 5' RACE reads, TCRdb called clonotypes with MiXCR, one entry per CDR3 protein. This table has roughly 340,000 distinct CDR3 sequences, 3% to 4.5% appearing once. This clonotype originated in a man aged 18 to 30 who received the YFV17D yellow fever vaccine. The V gene is TRBV9, the J gene TRBJ2-3; TRBD2 agrees at 11 bases. The sequenced sample was PBMCs, obtained 5 days after the yellow fever booster vaccination. The CDR3 spells CASSGSGGAGLSTDTQYF. The CDR3 DNA follows: TGTGCCAGCAGCGGTAGCGGGGGGGCCGGTTTGAGCACAGATACGCAGTATTTT.